These 21 T cell receptor beta chains were all obtained from the same sample, sequenced in a study of beta chain features in type 1 diabetes. The authors reverse transcribed all of the isolated RNA, so sequencing captured expressed TCRB transcripts. The method was immunoSEQ multiplex PCR; TCRdb's version includes in-frame clones alone and lacks a portion of them. This sample has 330,000 or so clones, with 10% to 15% found just once. These receptors' antigens are unknown. Study results and limitations: Type 1 diabetes patients had TCRB CDR3s that were shorter (moderately but significantly so) in all four CD4+ subsets.

Input material: naive CD4+ T cells from blood. The receptors here all came from a woman between 18 and 29 years old with type 1 diabetes.

DNA for the CDR3: TGTGCCGCAAGACAGGGGGCGATCGCCTACGAGCAGTACTTC. The encoded protein is CAARQGAIAYEQYF. The chain couples TRBV10-3 to TRBJ2-7; the match to TRBD1 covers 10 bases. Per the germline V gene, CDR1 is ENHRY and CDR2 is SYGVKD. This CDR3 has 14 residues. J was trimmed by 2 bases and V by 11 bases; bases with no gene match: 9.

This clone appeared a few times. The chain carries TRBV13 and TRBJ2-3; D possibly corresponds to TRBD2 (5 bases). The V end lost 5 bases, the J end lost 1 base, and 16 bases lay between the germline ends. This CDR3 is built from 16 residues. Germline CDR1 is PRHDT and CDR2 is FYEKMQ (reference sequence). In DNA form, the CDR3 reads TGTGCCAGCAGCCGAGGAGGCCGCCCAGGCACAGATACGCAGTATTTT. It yields the protein CASSRGGRPGTDTQYF.

This clone was seen a handful of times. The V and J genes are TRBV15 and TRBJ1-6, with D possibly being TRBD1 (5 bases). The V gene lost 2 bases and the J gene lost 5 bases, with 10 bases spanning the gap. This CDR3 contains 15 residues. CDR1 LNHNV and CDR2 YYDKDF come from the germline V gene (reference sequence). The CDR3 bases are TGTGCCACCAGCAGACCGGGACTGCATAATTCACCCCTCCACTTT. Encoded protein: CATSRPGLHNSPLHF.

This clone was found a few times. V gene TRBV25-1 combines with J gene TRBJ2-7, with D maybe TRBD1 (5 bases). The V gene lost 3 bases and the J gene lost 2 bases, with 11 bases spanning the gap. CDR1 and CDR2 (germline): MGHDK, SYGVNS. CDR3 size: 14 residues. CDR3 amino acids: CASSDDTGTYEQYF. CDR3 DNA: TGTGCCAGCAGTGACGACACAGGAACCTACGAGCAGTACTTC.

The CDR3: CASSKEAAREAQPQHF. The CDR3 DNA sequence: TGTGCCAGCAGCAAGGAGGCCGCCCGGGAGGCTCAGCCCCAGCATTTT. The chain combines TRBV21-1 with TRBJ1-5. TRBV21-1 is a pseudogene locus. This CDR3 is built from 16 residues.

In this sample, this clone turned up a few times. This chain uses TRBV29-1 with TRBJ1-1; D not resolved. Trimming removed 0 bases from V and 3 bases from J, with 14 bases in between. The V gene's germline CDR1 is SQVTM and CDR2 ANQGSEA. The CDR3 has 15 amino acids. CDR3: CSVEESRARYTEAFF. As DNA, the CDR3 is TGCAGCGTTGAAGAATCGCGGGCGCGCTACACTGAAGCTTTCTTT. The full variable domain, completed using reference TRBV29-1 and TRBJ1-1, is SAVISQKPSRDICQRGTSLTIQCQVDSQVTMMFWYRQQPGQSLTLIATANQGSEATYESGFVIDKFPISRPNLTFSTLTVSNMSPEDSSIYLCSVEESRARYTEAFFGQGTRLTVV.

This clone occurred a few times. This chain connects TRBV6-5 to TRBJ1-1, with D maybe TRBD1 (6 bases). The CDR3 is 14 amino acids. CDR1 and CDR2 from the germline V gene are MNHEY and SVGAGI. Trimming shortened V by 5 bases and J by 1 base, and 11 bases separated the two germline ends. CDR3 nucleotides: TGTGCCAGCAGTATGACACAGGGGAACACTGAAGCTTTCTTT. It encodes CASSMTQGNTEAFF.

The J gene is TRBJ1-2, the V gene TRBV6-5, with 10 bases lining up with TRBD1. The CDR3 runs to 13 residues. Germline V gives CDR1 MNHEY, CDR2 SVGAGI. V shed 5 bases and J 7 bases; nucleotides not matched to a gene: 4. CDR3 loop: CASSPTGGGGYTF. The CDR3 DNA reads TGTGCCAGCAGTCCGACAGGGGGCGGTGGCTACACCTTC.

This clone was counted once. The chain recombines TRBV5-8 with TRBJ1-1, with 9 bases that match TRBD1. Trimming took 3 bases from V and 11 from J; bases not matched to a gene: 11. The CDR3 length is 14 residues. Germline V gene data show CDR1 as SGHTS and CDR2 as YDEGEE. CDR3 residues: CASSYRSGTGWAFF. As DNA, the CDR3 is TGTGCCAGCAGCTATCGCTCCGGGACAGGGTGGGCTTTCTTT.

This clone occurred a few times. This sequence joins TRBV11-2 and TRBJ1-1; D not certain. The CDR3 is 10 residues long. Germline CDR1 and CDR2: SGHAT and FQNNGV. Trimming left V 11 bases short and J 2 bases short, with 6 bases between. The CDR3 here is CAAGNTEAFF. CDR3 nucleotides: TGTGCCGCGGGTAACACTGAAGCTTTCTTT.

This sequence joins TRBV29-1 and TRBJ1-1; possible D gene TRBD1, 6 bases. This CDR3 spans 14 amino acids. Trimming cost V 4 bases and J 1 base, with 13 bases left between them. CDR1 is SQVTM and CDR2 is ANQGSEA in the germline V gene. The CDR3 here is CSVGLRTANTEAFF. In nucleotides, the CDR3 is TGCAGCGTTGGGTTAAGGACAGCGAACACTGAAGCTTTCTTT.

This clone turned up a few times. The V and J genes are TRBV7-8 and TRBJ2-7, with D maybe TRBD1 (5 bases). Germline V gene data show CDR1 as SGHVS and CDR2 as FQNEAQ. CDR3 size: 15 residues. V was clipped by 1 base and J by 1 base, with 11 bases between them. Here the CDR3 reads CASSLELGPSYEQYF. DNA of the CDR3: TGTGCCAGCAGCTTAGAGTTGGGGCCATCCTACGAGCAGTACTTC.

The chain carries TRBV5-1 and TRBJ2-1; D unresolved. The CDR3 totals 12 residues. Germline CDR1 reads SGHRS; CDR2 reads YFSETQ. Between the trimmed V and J ends, which lost 1 base and 8 bases, there was a span of 7 bases. The CDR3 spells CASSLSPDEQFF. The CDR3 DNA reads as TGCGCCAGCAGCTTGTCCCCCGATGAGCAGTTCTTC.

The chain links TRBV19 to TRBJ2-3; possibly TRBD2 for D (5 bases). Per germline, CDR1 LNHDA and CDR2 SQIVND (reference sequence). The CDR3 totals 13 residues. V was pared by 3 bases and J by 4 bases, with 8 bases between. The DNA of the CDR3 is TGTGCCAGTAGTATCGTCGGGGCAGATACGCAGTATTTT. Translation gives CASSIVGADTQYF.

This clone has a handful of counts. The J gene is TRBJ1-2, the V gene TRBV9, with no clear D. Germline values: CDR1 SGDLS, CDR2 YYNGEE. The CDR3 has 12 amino acids. Trimming took off 5 bases at V and 4 bases at J, with 9 bases between the two ends. CDR3 sequence (DNA): TGTGCCAGCAGTGACAAGCCCTATGGCTACACCTTC. It codes for CASSDKPYGYTF.

This chain uses TRBV9 with TRBJ2-6; 11 nucleotides agree with TRBD1. The V gene end was trimmed by 0 bases and the J gene end by 0 bases; junction bases not matched to a gene: 8. CDR1 is SGDLS and CDR2 is YYNGEE in the germline V gene. The CDR3 has 20 residues. The DNA for the CDR3 is TGTGCCAGCAGCGTAGGACCCCCCGGGACAGGGGGCTCTGGGGCCAACGTCCTGACTTTC. Translating gives CASSVGPPGTGGSGANVLTF.

The V and J genes are TRBV18 and TRBJ1-1; no definite D call. The CDR3 runs to 14 residues. Germline CDR1 KGHSH, CDR2 LQKENI. Trimming shortened V by 1 base and J by 1 base, and 7 bases separated the two germline ends. CDR3 amino acids: CASSPRRENTEAFF. CDR3 DNA sequence: TGTGCCAGCTCACCACGGAGGGAGAACACTGAAGCTTTCTTT.

Only a few counts were recorded for this clone. This chain connects TRBV15 to TRBJ1-1, with 7 bases identical to TRBD1. This CDR3 has 15 amino acids. V was clipped by 2 bases and J by 0 bases; unmatched bases: 3. Germline V lookup: CDR1 LNHNV, CDR2 YYDKDF (reference sequence). The CDR3, as DNA: TGTGCCACCAGCAGAAACAGGGGATTGAACACTGAAGCTTTCTTT. It specifies CATSRNRGLNTEAFF.

This clone was observed a few times. The chain joins TRBV15 to TRBJ2-5; TRBD1 matches at 11 bases. Germline trimming cut 8 bases from V and 3 bases from J; bases unmatched to any gene: 5. Germline V gives CDR1 LNHNV, CDR2 YYDKDF (reference sequence). This CDR3 is built from 14 residues. CDR3: CATVRDRGKETQYF. DNA of the CDR3: TGTGCCACCGTACGGGACAGGGGGAAAGAGACCCAGTACTTC. Together with reference TRBV15 and TRBJ2-5, the CDR3 gives the full variable domain: DAMVIQNPRYQVTQFGKPVTLSCSQTLNHNVMYWYQQKSSQAPKLLFHYYDKDFNNEADTPDNFQSRRPNTSFCFLDIRSPGLGDTAMYLCATVRDRGKETQYFGPGTRLLVL.

The chain employs TRBV13 and TRBJ2-3; D uncertain. This CDR3 region has 12 residues. The germline V gene has CDR1 PRHDT and CDR2 FYEKMQ (reference sequence). Deletions cut 0 bases from V and 10 bases from J, with 8 bases between. Here the CDR3 reads CASSLGSPPQYF. DNA of the CDR3: TGTGCCAGCAGCTTAGGTAGTCCCCCGCAGTATTTT.

The chain recombines TRBV7-6 with TRBJ2-2; D ambiguous. The CDR3 loop spans 13 amino acids. The V gene lost 0 bases and the J gene lost 7 bases, with 6 bases spanning the gap. CDR1 and CDR2 from the germline V gene are SGHVS and FNYEAQ. This CDR3 is CASSLAMSGELFF. CDR3 nucleotides: TGTGCCAGCAGCTTAGCGATGAGCGGGGAGCTGTTTTTT.